This T cell receptor beta chain was identified in a study of blood T cell repertoires in COVID-19. Study context: Sites in the United States, Italy and Spain provided acute and convalescent COVID-19 samples.

Sequenced by immunoSEQ multiplex PCR; TCRdb stores in-frame clones only, minus some. The table shows approximately 250,000 clones, with approximately 80% occurring only once. This clone was recorded only once. Trimming cost V 8 bases and J 5 bases; bases outside gene matches: 11. This CDR3 has 13 residues. Per the germline V gene, CDR1 is GTSNPN and CDR2 is SVGIG (reference sequence). The receptor was derived from a woman aged 45-65 years with acute or convalescent COVID-19. The chain links TRBV30 to TRBJ1-1, with TRBD1 matching 7 bases. Sequencing was done on a sample of peripheral blood. The CDR3 bases are TGTGCCGGCGGGAGGGGGCATGGTACTGAAGCTTTCTTT. This codes for CAGGRGHGTEAFF.